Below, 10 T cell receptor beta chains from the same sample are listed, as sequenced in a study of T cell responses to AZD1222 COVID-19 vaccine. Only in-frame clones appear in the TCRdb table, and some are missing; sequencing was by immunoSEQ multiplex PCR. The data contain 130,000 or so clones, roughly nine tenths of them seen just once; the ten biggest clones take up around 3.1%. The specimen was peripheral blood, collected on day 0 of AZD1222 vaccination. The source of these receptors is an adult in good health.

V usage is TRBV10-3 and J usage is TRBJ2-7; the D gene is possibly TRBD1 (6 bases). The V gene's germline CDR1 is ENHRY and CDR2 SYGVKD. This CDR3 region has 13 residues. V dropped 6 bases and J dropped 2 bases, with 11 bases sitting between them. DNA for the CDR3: TGTGCCATCAGACTTGACAGGACCTACGAGCAGTACTTC. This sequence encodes CAIRLDRTYEQYF.

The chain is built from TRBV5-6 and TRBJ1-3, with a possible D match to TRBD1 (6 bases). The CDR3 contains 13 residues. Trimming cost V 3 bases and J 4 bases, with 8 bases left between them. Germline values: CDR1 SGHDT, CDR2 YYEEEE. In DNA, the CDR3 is TGTGCCAGCAGCTCAACAGGGGGAAACACCATATATTTT. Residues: CASSSTGGNTIYF. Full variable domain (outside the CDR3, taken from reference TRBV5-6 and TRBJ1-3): DAGVTQSPTHLIKTRGQQVTLRCSPKSGHDTVSWYQQALGQGPQFIFQYYEEEERQRGNFPDRFSGHQFPNYSSELNVNALLLGDSALYLCASSSTGGNTIYFGEGSWLTVV.

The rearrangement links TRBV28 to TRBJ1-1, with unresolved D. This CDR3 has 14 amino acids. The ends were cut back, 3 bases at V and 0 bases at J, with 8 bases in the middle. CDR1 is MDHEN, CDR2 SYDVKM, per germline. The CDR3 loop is CASSLTRMNTEAFF. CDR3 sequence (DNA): TGTGCCAGCAGTTTGACGCGAATGAACACTGAAGCTTTCTTT.

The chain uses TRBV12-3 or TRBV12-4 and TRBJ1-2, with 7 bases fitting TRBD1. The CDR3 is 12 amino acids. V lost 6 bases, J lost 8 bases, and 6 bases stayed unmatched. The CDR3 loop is CASRLYRGGYTF. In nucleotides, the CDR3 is TGTGCCAGCAGACTTTACAGGGGCGGCTACACCTTC.

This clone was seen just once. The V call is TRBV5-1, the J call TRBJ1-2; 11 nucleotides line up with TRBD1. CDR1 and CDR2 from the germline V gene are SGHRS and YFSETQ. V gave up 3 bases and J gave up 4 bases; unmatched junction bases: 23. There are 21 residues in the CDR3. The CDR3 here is CASSSNHIPGTGGFRLYGYTF. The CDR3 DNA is TGCGCCAGCAGCTCCAATCACATCCCCGGGACAGGGGGTTTCCGTCTCTATGGCTACACCTTC.

The CDR3 DNA reads as TGTGCCAGCAGCCATAACGGGGAGAACACTGAAGCTTTCTTT. Translating gives CASSHNGENTEAFF. The chain combines TRBV28 with TRBJ1-1; D remains ambiguous. The CDR3 contains 14 residues. Trimming took 6 bases from V and 1 from J, leaving 12 bases between them. Germline V lookup: CDR1 MDHEN, CDR2 SYDVKM. The full variable domain, rest sourced from reference TRBV28 and TRBJ1-1, is DVKVTQSSRYLVKRTGEKVFLECVQDMDHENMFWYRQDPGLGLRLIYFSYDVKMKEKGDIPEGYSVSREKKERFSLILESASTNQTSMYLCASSHNGENTEAFFGQGTRLTVV.

The CDR3 reads CASSRPGRSNQPQHF. CDR3 nucleotides: TGTGCCAGCAGCCGTCCCGGGAGGAGCAATCAGCCCCAGCATTTT. The rearrangement uses TRBV6-2 or TRBV6-3 and TRBJ1-5; D gene uncertain. CDR3 size: 15 residues. V dropped 6 bases and J dropped 1 base, with 13 bases sitting between them. Germline V CDR1 and CDR2: MNHEY, SVGEGT.

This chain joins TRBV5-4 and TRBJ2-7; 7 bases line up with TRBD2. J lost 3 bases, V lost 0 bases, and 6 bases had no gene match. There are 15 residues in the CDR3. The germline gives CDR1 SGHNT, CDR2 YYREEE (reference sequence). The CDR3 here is CASSLGSGRSYEQYF. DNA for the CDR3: TGTGCCAGCAGCTTGGGTTCCGGGAGGAGCTACGAGCAGTACTTC.

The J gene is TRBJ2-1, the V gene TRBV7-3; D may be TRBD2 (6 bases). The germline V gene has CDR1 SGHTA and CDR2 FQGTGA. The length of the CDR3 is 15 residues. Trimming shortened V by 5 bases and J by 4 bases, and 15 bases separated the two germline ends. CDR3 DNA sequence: TGTGCCAGCAGCCGAGACGTTAGCGGTTACAATGAGCAGTTCTTC. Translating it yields CASSRDVSGYNEQFF. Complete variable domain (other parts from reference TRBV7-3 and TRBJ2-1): GAGVSQTPSNKVTEKGKYVELRCDPISGHTALYWYRQSLGQGPEFLIYFQGTGAADDSGLPNDRFFAVRPEGSVSTLKIQRTERGDSAVYLCASSRDVSGYNEQFFGPGTRLTVL.

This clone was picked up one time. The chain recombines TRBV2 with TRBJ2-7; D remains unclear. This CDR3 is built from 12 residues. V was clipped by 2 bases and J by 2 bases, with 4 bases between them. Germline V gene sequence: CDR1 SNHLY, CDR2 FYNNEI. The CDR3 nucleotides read TGTGCCAGCAGTGAACCCACCTACGAGCAGTACTTC. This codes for CASSEPTYEQYF.